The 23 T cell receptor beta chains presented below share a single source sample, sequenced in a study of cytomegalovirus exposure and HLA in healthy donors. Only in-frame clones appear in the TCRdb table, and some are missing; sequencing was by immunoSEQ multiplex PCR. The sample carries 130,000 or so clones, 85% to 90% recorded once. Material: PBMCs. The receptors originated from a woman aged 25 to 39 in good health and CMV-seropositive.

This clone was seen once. CDR3 sequence reads: CSVTGGWTTEAFF. CDR3 sequence (DNA): TGCAGCGTTACAGGGGGCTGGACCACTGAAGCTTTCTTT. The chain recombines TRBV29-1 with TRBJ1-1; TRBD1 agrees at 9 bases. The ends lost 5 bases at V and 4 bases at J; junction bases unmatched: 5. This CDR3 is 13 amino acids long. CDR1 and CDR2 from the germline V gene are SQVTM and ANQGSEA.

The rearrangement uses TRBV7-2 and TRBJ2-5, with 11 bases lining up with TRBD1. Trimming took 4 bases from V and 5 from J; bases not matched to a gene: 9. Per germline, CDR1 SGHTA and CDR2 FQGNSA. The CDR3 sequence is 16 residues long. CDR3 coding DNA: TGTGCCAGCAGCTCCTCCGGGACAGGGGGGTCGGAGACCCAGTACTTC. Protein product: CASSSSGTGGSETQYF.

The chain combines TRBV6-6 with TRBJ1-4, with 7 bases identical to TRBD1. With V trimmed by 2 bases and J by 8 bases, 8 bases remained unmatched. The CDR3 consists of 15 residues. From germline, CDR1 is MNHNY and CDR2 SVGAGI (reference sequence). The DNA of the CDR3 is TGTGCCAGCAGTTACGGTGACAGGGCGGGGGAAAAACTGTTTTTT. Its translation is CASSYGDRAGEKLFF.

CDR3 sequence (DNA): TGTGCCAGCAGCGAGCTAGGGGGCACCGGGGAGCTGTTTTTT. The encoded protein is CASSELGGTGELFF. The chain carries TRBV6-5 and TRBJ2-2, with D possibly being TRBD1 (6 bases). The CDR3 contains 14 residues. CDR1 and CDR2 (germline): MNHEY, SVGAGI. V lost 6 bases, J lost 4 bases, and 12 bases lay in between.

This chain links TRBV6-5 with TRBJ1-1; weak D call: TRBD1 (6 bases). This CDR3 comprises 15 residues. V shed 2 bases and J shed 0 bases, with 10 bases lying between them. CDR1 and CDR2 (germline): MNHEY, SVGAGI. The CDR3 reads CASSYRGALNTEAFF. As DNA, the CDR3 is TGTGCCAGCAGTTACCGGGGGGCGTTGAACACTGAAGCTTTCTTT.

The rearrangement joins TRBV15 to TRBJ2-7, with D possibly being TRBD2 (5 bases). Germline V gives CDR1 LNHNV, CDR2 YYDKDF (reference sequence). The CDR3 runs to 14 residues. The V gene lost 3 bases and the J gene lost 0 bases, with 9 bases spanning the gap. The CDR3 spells CATSSDYSSYEQYF. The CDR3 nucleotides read TGTGCCACCAGCAGTGACTATAGCTCCTACGAGCAGTACTTC.

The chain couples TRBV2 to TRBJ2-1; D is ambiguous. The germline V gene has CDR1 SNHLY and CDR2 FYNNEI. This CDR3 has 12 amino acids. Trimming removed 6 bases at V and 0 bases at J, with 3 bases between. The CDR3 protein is CASSYSYNEQFF. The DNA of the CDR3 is TGTGCCAGCAGCTACTCCTACAATGAGCAGTTCTTC.

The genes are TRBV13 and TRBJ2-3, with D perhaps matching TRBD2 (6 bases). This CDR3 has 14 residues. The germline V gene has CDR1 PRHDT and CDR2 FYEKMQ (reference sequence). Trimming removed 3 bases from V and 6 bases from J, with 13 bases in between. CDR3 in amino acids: CASSLGLRGDTQYF. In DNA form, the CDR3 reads TGTGCCAGCAGCTTGGGACTGAGAGGGGATACGCAGTATTTT.

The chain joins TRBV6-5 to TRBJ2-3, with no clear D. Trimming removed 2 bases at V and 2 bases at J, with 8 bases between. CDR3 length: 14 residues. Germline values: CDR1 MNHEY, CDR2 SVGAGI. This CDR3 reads CASSYLGPTDTQYF. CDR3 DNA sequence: TGTGCCAGCAGTTACCTTGGGCCCACAGATACGCAGTATTTT.

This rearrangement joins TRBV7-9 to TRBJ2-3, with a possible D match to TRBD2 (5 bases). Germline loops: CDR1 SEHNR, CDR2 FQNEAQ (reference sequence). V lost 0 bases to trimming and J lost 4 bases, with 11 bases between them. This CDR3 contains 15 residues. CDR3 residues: CASSLAEARADTQYF. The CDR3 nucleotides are TGTGCCAGCAGCTTAGCGGAAGCGAGGGCAGATACGCAGTATTTT. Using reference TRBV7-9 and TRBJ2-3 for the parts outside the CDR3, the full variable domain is DTGVSQNPRHKITKRGQNVTFRCDPISEHNRLYWYRQTLGQGPEFLTYFQNEAQLEKSRLLSDRFSAERPKGSFSTLEIQRTEQGDSAMYLCASSLAEARADTQYFGPGTRLTVL.

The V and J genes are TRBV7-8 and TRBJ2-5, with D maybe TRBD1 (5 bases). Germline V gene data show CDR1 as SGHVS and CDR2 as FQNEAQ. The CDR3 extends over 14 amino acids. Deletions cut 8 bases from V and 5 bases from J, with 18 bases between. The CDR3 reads CASGASGIGETQYF. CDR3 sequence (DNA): TGTGCCAGCGGGGCTTCTGGCATCGGGGAGACCCAGTACTTC.

As DNA, the CDR3 is TGTGCCAGTAGGAAAGAAGGGGGCACAGATACGCAGTATTTT. Protein product: CASRKEGGTDTQYF. The chain joins TRBV19 to TRBJ2-3; the D gene is possibly TRBD1 (5 bases). CDR1 and CDR2 from the germline V gene are LNHDA and SQIVND (reference sequence). CDR3 length: 14 residues. Trimming left V 6 bases short and J 1 base short, with 11 bases between.

CDR3 DNA: TGCGCCAGCAGCTTGATAGGGGGAAGGACCGGGGAGCTGTTTTTT. It is translated as CASSLIGGRTGELFF. The chain employs TRBV5-1 and TRBJ2-2; D is perhaps TRBD1 (6 bases). In germline, CDR1 is SGHRS, CDR2 YFSETQ. Trimming removed 1 base from V and 5 bases from J, with 12 bases in between. The CDR3 extends over 15 amino acids.

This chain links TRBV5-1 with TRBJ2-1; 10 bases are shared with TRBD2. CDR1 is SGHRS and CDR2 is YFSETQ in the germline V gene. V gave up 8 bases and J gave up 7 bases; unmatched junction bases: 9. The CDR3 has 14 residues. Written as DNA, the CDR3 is TGCGCCAGTAGTCGAACTAGCGGGGAGAATGAGCAGTTCTTC. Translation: CASSRTSGENEQFF. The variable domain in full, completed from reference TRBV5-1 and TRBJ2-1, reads KAGVTQTPRYLIKTRGQQVTLSCSPISGHRSVSWYQQTPGQGLQFLFEYFSETQRNKGNFPGRFSGRQFSNSRSEMNVSTLELGDSALYLCASSRTSGENEQFFGPGTRLTVL.

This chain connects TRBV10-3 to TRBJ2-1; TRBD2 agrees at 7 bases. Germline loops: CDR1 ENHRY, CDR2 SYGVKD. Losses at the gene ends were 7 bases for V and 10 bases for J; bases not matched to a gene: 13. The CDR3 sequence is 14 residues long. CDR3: CAIKRREDGWEQFF. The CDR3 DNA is TGTGCCATCAAGCGTCGGGAGGATGGTTGGGAGCAGTTCTTC.

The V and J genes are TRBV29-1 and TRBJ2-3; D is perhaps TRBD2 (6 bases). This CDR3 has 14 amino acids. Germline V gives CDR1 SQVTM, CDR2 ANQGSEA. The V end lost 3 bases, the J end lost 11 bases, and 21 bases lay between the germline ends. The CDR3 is CSVESWGPGSKQYF. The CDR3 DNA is TGCAGCGTTGAGTCCTGGGGCCCCGGGAGCAAGCAGTATTTT.

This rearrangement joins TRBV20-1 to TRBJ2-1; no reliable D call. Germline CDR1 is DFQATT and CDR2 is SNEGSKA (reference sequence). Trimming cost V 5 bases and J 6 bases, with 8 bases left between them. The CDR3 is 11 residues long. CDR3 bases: TGCAGTGCTCCTCTAATCAATGAGCAGTTCTTC. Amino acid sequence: CSAPLINEQFF.

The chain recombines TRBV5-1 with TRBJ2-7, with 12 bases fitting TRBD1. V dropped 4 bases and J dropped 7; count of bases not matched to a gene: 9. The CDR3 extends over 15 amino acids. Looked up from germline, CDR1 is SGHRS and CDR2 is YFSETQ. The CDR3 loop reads CASSRPGQGAGEQYF. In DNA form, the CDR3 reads TGCGCCAGCAGCCGACCGGGACAGGGGGCTGGAGAGCAGTACTTC.

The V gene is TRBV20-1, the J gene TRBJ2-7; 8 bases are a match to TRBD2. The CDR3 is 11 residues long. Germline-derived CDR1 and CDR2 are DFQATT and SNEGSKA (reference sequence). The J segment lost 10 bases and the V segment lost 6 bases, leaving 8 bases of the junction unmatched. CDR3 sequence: CSATSSGIQYF. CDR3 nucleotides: TGCAGTGCCACCAGTAGCGGGATTCAGTACTTC.

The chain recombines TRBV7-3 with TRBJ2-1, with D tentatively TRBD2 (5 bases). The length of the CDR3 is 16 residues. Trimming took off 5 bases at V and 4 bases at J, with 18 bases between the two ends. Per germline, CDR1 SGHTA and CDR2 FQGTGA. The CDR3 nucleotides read TGTGCCAGCAGCAGCGGAGGTCGCCCGCAGTACAATGAGCAGTTCTTC. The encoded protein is CASSSGGRPQYNEQFF.

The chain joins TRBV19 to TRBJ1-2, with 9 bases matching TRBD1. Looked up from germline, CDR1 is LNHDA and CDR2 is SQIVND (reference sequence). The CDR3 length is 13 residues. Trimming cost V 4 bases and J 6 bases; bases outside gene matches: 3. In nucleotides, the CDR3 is TGTGCCAGTAGTACGACAGGGGGTAATGGCTACACCTTC. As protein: CASSTTGGNGYTF.

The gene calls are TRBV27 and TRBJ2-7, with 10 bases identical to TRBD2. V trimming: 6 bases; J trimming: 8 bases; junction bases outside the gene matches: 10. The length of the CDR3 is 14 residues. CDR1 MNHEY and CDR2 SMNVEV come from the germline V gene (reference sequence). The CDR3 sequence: CASRTSGYFLKQYF. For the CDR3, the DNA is TGTGCCAGCAGGACTAGCGGGTATTTCTTGAAGCAGTACTTC.

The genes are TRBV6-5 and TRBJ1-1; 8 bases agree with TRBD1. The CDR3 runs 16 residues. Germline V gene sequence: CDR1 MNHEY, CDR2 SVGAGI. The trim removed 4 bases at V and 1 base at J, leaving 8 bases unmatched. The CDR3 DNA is TGTGCCAGCAGTTCGATCGCCGGGACAGGGAACACTGAAGCTTTCTTT. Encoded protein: CASSSIAGTGNTEAFF.